This T cell receptor beta chain is drawn from a study of blood T cell repertoires in COVID-19. V was shortened by 8 bases and J by 3 bases, with 14 bases between the two germline ends. The CDR3 is 12 residues long. Germline loops: CDR1 SQVTM, CDR2 ANQGSEA. Some clones are missing from TCRdb's copy, which holds only in-frame ones; the method was immunoSEQ multiplex PCR. The sample consists of under 350,000 clones, 86% of them appearing once. The TCR originated in a middle-aged woman with acute COVID-19. This rearrangement joins TRBV29-1 to TRBJ2-7; D is possibly TRBD1 (6 bases). Sample: PBMCs or T cells enriched from blood (not recorded which). In DNA, the CDR3 is TGCAGCATTACGACAGGAGTCTACGAGCAGTACTTC. It is translated as CSITTGVYEQYF.